The 25 T cell receptor beta chains given below trace back to one sample, sequenced in a study of healthy donors' naive CD4 and CD8 T cells (dated by TCRdb to the mid-2010s). Instrument used: 454 GS FLX Titanium. A previously published linear amplification protocol was used to construct TCR libraries from 500 ng of total RNA. In-frame beta chains were kept once TCRdb had trimmed the public reads at Q25 with fastp and called clones with MiXCR. Each CDR3 protein appears once, grouped with its most common genes and DNA. In all, the sample holds roughly 200,000 distinct CDR3 sequences, and around 80% of those were seen once. The top ten clonotypes cover less than 2.5% of the sample. Sequenced sample: naive CD4+ and CD8+ T cells sorted from blood, pooled from several donors. Interpreted using the paper, the cell subset or site label stands for: FACS-sorted naive CD4+ (CD45RO-CD45RA+) and naive CD8+ (CD45RA+CD27bright) T cells. These TCRs come from a pool of human donors in good health; the sample pools cells from several healthy donors.

This clonotype was recorded once. The chain links TRBV20-1 to TRBJ1-5; D is perhaps TRBD1 (5 bases). The CDR3 loop spans 15 amino acids. Germline CDR1 is DFQATT and CDR2 is SNEGSKA (reference sequence). The ends were cut back, 3 bases at V and 2 bases at J, with 14 bases in the middle. The CDR3 sequence is CSARGHGLGNQPQHF. The CDR3 bases are TGCAGTGCTAGGGGGCACGGGTTGGGCAATCAGCCCCAGCATTTT.

J is TRBJ1-6 and V is TRBV5-1, with TRBD1 matching over 12 bases. CDR1 and CDR2 (germline): SGHRS, YFSETQ. This CDR3 spans 18 amino acids. The V and J ends lost 3 bases and 7 bases, in that order; junction bases with no gene match: 11. The CDR3 region is CASSWGTGGPSPNSPLHF. CDR3 nucleotides: TGCGCCAGCAGCTGGGGGACAGGGGGCCCTAGCCCGAATTCACCCCTCCACTTT.

V is TRBV29-1 and J is TRBJ2-7; D not certain. The CDR3 is 13 residues long. Trimming cost V 1 base and J 4 bases, with 11 bases left between them. Germline-derived CDR1 and CDR2 are SQVTM and ANQGSEA. This chain's CDR3 is CSVEGQTSYEQYF. The CDR3 DNA sequence: TGCAGCGTTGAAGGCCAGACTTCATACGAGCAGTACTTC.

V gene TRBV19 combines with J gene TRBJ1-2; D perhaps matches TRBD1 (6 bases). Looked up from germline, CDR1 is LNHDA and CDR2 is SQIVND (reference sequence). The length of the CDR3 is 16 residues. Trimming pared 10 bases from V and 1 base from J, leaving 22 bases between. DNA of the CDR3: TGTGCCACCCTCGGGCTCAGGGGCCACCTTAACTATGGCTACACCTTC. Protein: CATLGLRGHLNYGYTF.

The chain couples TRBV29-1 to TRBJ1-2; TRBD1 matches at 7 bases. The CDR3 totals 11 residues. With 6 bases clipped from V and 4 bases from J, the junction kept 2 bases outside the gene matches. Per the germline V gene, CDR1 is SQVTM and CDR2 is ANQGSEA. The CDR3 DNA sequence: TGCAGCGTACGGGACAGCTATGGCTACACCTTC. The encoded protein is CSVRDSYGYTF.

Here the CDR3 DNA reads TGTGCCAGCAGCTTGGGACAGGCGATTAACTATGGCTACACCTTC. It translates to CASSLGQAINYGYTF. This rearrangement joins TRBV5-6 to TRBJ1-2; TRBD1 is a possible D gene (6 bases). Trimming shortened V by 0 bases and J by 1 base, and 10 bases separated the two germline ends. The CDR3 runs 15 residues. Germline values: CDR1 SGHDT, CDR2 YYEEEE.

This chain connects TRBV6-5 to TRBJ2-7; tentative D call: TRBD1 (5 bases). Germline CDR1 MNHEY, CDR2 SVGAGI. The CDR3 is made up of 15 amino acids. V lost 2 bases to trimming and J lost 3 bases, with 14 bases between them. The CDR3 bases are TGTGCCAGCAGTTACACGGCAGGGCCGATCTACGAGCAGTACTTC. Translating gives CASSYTAGPIYEQYF.

The genes are TRBV24-1 and TRBJ2-3; a weak D match, TRBD1 (8 bases). The CDR3 is 15 amino acids. Trimming left V 4 bases short and J 3 bases short, with 13 bases between. Germline lookup yields CDR1 KGHDR and CDR2 SFDVKD. CDR3 DNA sequence: TGTGCCACCAGTGACGACAGGGGACTAACAGATACGCAGTATTTT. This sequence encodes CATSDDRGLTDTQYF.

The chain links TRBV30 to TRBJ2-1; TRBD2 matches at 13 bases. The CDR3 runs 16 residues. Germline CDR1 reads GTSNPN; CDR2 reads SVGIG (reference sequence). J was trimmed by 12 bases and V by 3 bases; bases with no gene match: 14. The CDR3 reads CAWRAGLAGPGRRQFF. The CDR3 DNA follows: TGTGCCTGGAGGGCGGGACTAGCGGGACCGGGCCGTCGGCAGTTCTTC. Drawing the rest from reference TRBV30 and TRBJ2-1, the complete variable domain is SQTIHQWPATLVQPVGSPLSLECTVEGTSNPNLYWYRQAAGRGLQLLFYSVGIGQISSEVPQNLSASRPQDRQFILSSKKLLLSDSGFYLCAWRAGLAGPGRRQFFGPGTRLTVL.

The genes are TRBV29-1 and TRBJ1-3; no clear D. The CDR3 is 12 amino acids. The V gene's germline CDR1 is SQVTM and CDR2 ANQGSEA. Trimming removed 7 bases from V and 2 bases from J, with 9 bases in between. CDR3 DNA: TGCAGCGCCTTCGGGGCTGGAAACACCATATATTTT. This encodes CSAFGAGNTIYF.

This sequence joins TRBV5-5 and TRBJ2-5; weak D call: TRBD1 (6 bases). In germline, CDR1 is SGHKS, CDR2 YYEKEE (reference sequence). Trimming left V 4 bases short and J 1 base short, with 11 bases between. This CDR3 has 14 residues. The CDR3 loop is CASSGDIGQETQYF. CDR3 coding DNA: TGTGCCAGCAGCGGGGACATAGGCCAAGAGACCCAGTACTTC.

CDR3 residues: CASSWDRQETQYF. The CDR3 DNA follows: TGTGCCAGCAGCTGGGACAGGCAAGAGACCCAGTACTTC. V is TRBV7-8 and J is TRBJ2-5; 8 bases align to TRBD1. Per germline, CDR1 SGHVS and CDR2 FQNEAQ. The CDR3 is 13 residues long. V shed 4 bases, J shed 2 bases, and the junction held 0 bases outside the gene matches. The complete variable domain, with remaining parts taken from reference TRBV7-8 and TRBJ2-5, reads GAGVSQSPRYKVAKRGQDVALRCDPISGHVSLFWYQQALGQGPEFLTYFQNEAQLDKSGLPSDRFFAERPEGSVSTLKIQRTQQEDSAVYLCASSWDRQETQYFGPGTRLLVL.

The V and J genes are TRBV7-6 and TRBJ1-1; possible D gene TRBD1, 5 bases. This CDR3 has 13 amino acids. Trimming cost V 5 bases and J 3 bases, with 10 bases left between them. CDR1 is SGHVS, CDR2 FNYEAQ, per germline. CDR3 in DNA: TGTGCCAGCAGCAGCTTCAGGGACACTGAAGCTTTCTTT. It codes for CASSSFRDTEAFF.

The V gene is TRBV29-1, the J gene TRBJ2-2, with D perhaps matching TRBD1 or TRBD2 (5 bases each). The CDR3 runs to 17 residues. Germline values: CDR1 SQVTM, CDR2 ANQGSEA. V lost 7 bases and J 0 bases, leaving 21 bases between the germline ends. The CDR3 spells CSAFPGDGNSNTGELFF. CDR3 DNA sequence: TGCAGCGCATTCCCTGGGGACGGGAATTCGAACACCGGGGAGCTGTTTTTT.

The CDR3 coding sequence is TGTGCCAGCAGTACCCTGAGGGGTGGGCAGTTCTTC. Its translation is CASSTLRGGQFF. The chain combines TRBV27 with TRBJ2-1; D tentatively fits TRBD1 or TRBD2 (5 bases each). Trimming cost V 5 bases and J 12 bases, with 14 bases left between them. The germline V gene encodes CDR1 MNHEY and CDR2 SMNVEV (reference sequence). The CDR3 covers 12 residues.

This clonotype was observed once. The V and J genes are TRBV6-5 and TRBJ2-3; 13 bases agree with TRBD2. Germline V gene sequence: CDR1 MNHEY, CDR2 SVGAGI. Unmatched junction bases numbered 3, after V lost 4 bases and J lost 5 bases. The CDR3 runs to 15 residues. CDR3 amino acids: CASSSGTSGKDTQYF. The CDR3 DNA sequence: TGTGCCAGCAGTTCTGGGACTAGCGGGAAAGATACGCAGTATTTT.

The gene calls are TRBV15 and TRBJ2-3, with TRBD1 matching 7 bases. The CDR3 runs 15 residues. Trimming at V came to 4 bases and at J to 4 bases, leaving 8 bases not matched to a gene. CDR1 and CDR2 (germline): LNHNV, YYDKDF (reference sequence). CDR3 DNA: TGTGCCACCAGCACCTGGGACAGCGGCCCAGATACGCAGTATTTT. Protein product: CATSTWDSGPDTQYF. Drawing the rest from reference TRBV15 and TRBJ2-3, the complete variable domain is DAMVIQNPRYQVTQFGKPVTLSCSQTLNHNVMYWYQQKSSQAPKLLFHYYDKDFNNEADTPDNFQSRRPNTSFCFLDIRSPGLGDTAMYLCATSTWDSGPDTQYFGPGTRLTVL.

The CDR3 sequence: CAWSVRRRDLGYYYEQYF. As DNA, the CDR3 is TGTGCCTGGAGTGTACGCCGCAGGGACCTGGGCTACTACTACGAGCAGTACTTC. The V gene is TRBV30, the J gene TRBJ2-7, with D perhaps matching TRBD1 or TRBD2 (5 bases each). Germline V gene sequence: CDR1 GTSNPN, CDR2 SVGIG (reference sequence). CDR3 size: 18 residues. Trimming cost V 0 bases and J 3 bases, with 24 bases left between them.

The V and J genes are TRBV7-9 and TRBJ2-1; 10 bases line up with TRBD2. The ends lost 0 bases at V and 5 bases at J; junction bases unmatched: 4. This CDR3 is built from 16 residues. Germline values: CDR1 SEHNR, CDR2 FQNEAQ (reference sequence). CDR3 DNA sequence: TGTGCCAGCAGCTTAGCCGGACTAGCGGAGAACAATGAGCAGTTCTTC. Translation gives CASSLAGLAENNEQFF.

The CDR3, as DNA: TGTGCCAGCAGCTTAGACCGGGCCAACTCTTATGGCTACACCTTC. It is translated as CASSLDRANSYGYTF. The chain carries TRBV5-5 and TRBJ1-2; no definite D call. This CDR3 is 15 amino acids long. V gave up 2 bases and J gave up 5 bases, with 16 bases separating them. The germline gives CDR1 SGHKS, CDR2 YYEKEE (reference sequence).

The chain couples TRBV6-5 to TRBJ2-7; 9 nucleotides agree with TRBD1. This CDR3 has 15 amino acids. Germline trimming cut 8 bases from V and 0 bases from J; bases unmatched to any gene: 8. From germline, CDR1 is MNHEY and CDR2 SVGAGI. The CDR3 here is CASADRDRVSYEQYF. The CDR3 region has the DNA TGTGCCAGCGCGGACCGGGACAGGGTCTCCTACGAGCAGTACTTC.

The chain is built from TRBV18 and TRBJ2-1; TRBD1 agrees at 8 bases. The J segment lost 7 bases and the V segment lost 8 bases, leaving 10 bases of the junction unmatched. CDR1 is KGHSH, CDR2 LQKENI, per germline. This CDR3 has 14 residues. CDR3 protein: CASAGQGLWNEQFF. Written as DNA, the CDR3 is TGTGCCAGCGCCGGACAGGGACTTTGGAATGAGCAGTTCTTC.

The V and J genes are TRBV27 and TRBJ2-3; D may be TRBD1 (5 bases). The CDR3 extends over 16 amino acids. Trimming cost V 1 base and J 3 bases, with 14 bases left between them. CDR1 is MNHEY and CDR2 is SMNVEV in the germline V gene (reference sequence). In nucleotides, the CDR3 is TGTGCCAGCAGTTTATGGTCTATTAAGGGGACAGATACGCAGTATTTT. It translates to CASSLWSIKGTDTQYF.

CDR3 DNA: TGCAGCGTTGTACAGGTCAATGTTAGGGGAGGCAATCAGCCCCAGCATTTT. It yields the protein CSVVQVNVRGGNQPQHF. This chain links TRBV29-1 with TRBJ1-5, with TRBD1 as a possible D gene (5 bases). There are 17 residues in the CDR3. V dropped 4 bases and J dropped 2 bases, with 21 bases sitting between them. The germline V gene has CDR1 SQVTM and CDR2 ANQGSEA.

In this sample, this clonotype turned up once. The chain combines TRBV11-1 with TRBJ2-1; D unresolved. V gave up 4 bases and J gave up 10 bases, with 8 bases separating them. The CDR3 is made up of 11 amino acids. Per germline, CDR1 SGHAT and CDR2 FQDESV (reference sequence). CDR3 nucleotides: TGTGCCAGCAGCTCCCGGACGGAGCAGTTCTTC. Its translation is CASSSRTEQFF.